Below, 16 T cell receptor beta chains from the same sample are listed, as sequenced in a study of beta chain features in type 1 diabetes. What was sequenced were expressed TCRB transcripts, since all of the isolated RNA had been reverse transcribed. TCRdb's copy holds only in-frame clones and misses some; the assay was immunoSEQ multiplex PCR. The sample includes 900,000 or so clones, about a sixth of them seen just once. The material sequenced was naive CD4+ T cells from blood. Receptors were obtained from a woman between 18 and 30 years old in good health.

This clone has only a few counts. The rearrangement joins TRBV4-2 to TRBJ2-3; D uncertain. The CDR3 is made up of 18 amino acids. Germline lookup yields CDR1 LGHNA and CDR2 YNFKEQ. With 1 base removed from V and 1 base from J, the gap between germline ends came to 18 bases. CDR3 nucleotide sequence: TGTGCCAGCAGCCAAGGGTCTTTTTGGCCCAACGGCACAGATACGCAGTATTTT. It codes for CASSQGSFWPNGTDTQYF.

The V and J genes are TRBV7-2 and TRBJ2-1; D gene ambiguous. From germline, CDR1 is SGHTA and CDR2 FQGNSA. The CDR3 consists of 13 residues. V was trimmed by 5 bases and J by 7 bases, leaving 12 bases between them. The DNA for the CDR3 is TGTGCCAGCAGCCCAATCATCTTTAATGAGCAGTTCTTC. It encodes CASSPIIFNEQFF.

This clone appeared a few times. The rearrangement uses TRBV10-3 and TRBJ2-3; 11 nucleotides align to TRBD2. CDR3 length: 21 amino acids. Germline CDR1 reads ENHRY; CDR2 reads SYGVKD. Germline trimming cut 6 bases from V and 2 bases from J; bases unmatched to any gene: 22. DNA for the CDR3: TGTGCCATCAGCCAGCATCGGGCTAGCGGGAGGCCCCTCGCTTCCACAGATACGCAGTATTTT. Residues: CAISQHRASGRPLASTDTQYF.

About this clone: A read error may produce the germline difference seen at one junction end. The genes are TRBV7-2 and TRBJ2-1; no clear D gene. There are 15 residues in the CDR3. Germline loops: CDR1 SGHTA, CDR2 FQGNSA. This CDR3 reads CASSQEAMTINEQFF. The CDR3 DNA follows: TGCGCCAGCAGCCAAGAAGCAATGACAATCAATGAGCAGTTCTTC. Full variable domain (outside the CDR3, taken from reference TRBV7-2 and TRBJ2-1): GAGVSQSPSNKVTEKGKDVELRCDPISGHTALYWYRQSLGQGLEFLIYFQGNSAPDKSGLPSDRFSAERTGGSVSTLTIQRTQQEDSAVYLCASSQEAMTINEQFFGPGTRLTVL.

The genes are TRBV7-2 and TRBJ2-3; either TRBD1 or TRBD2 may supply D (5 bases each). Germline lookup yields CDR1 SGHTA and CDR2 FQGNSA. The CDR3 runs 15 residues. V lost 5 bases and J 2 bases, leaving 14 bases between the germline ends. The CDR3: CASSSLGDPTDTQYF. The CDR3 bases are TGTGCCAGCAGCAGCCTGGGGGACCCCACAGATACGCAGTATTTT. Based on the CDR3 plus reference TRBV7-2 and TRBJ2-3, the full variable domain is GAGVSQSPSNKVTEKGKDVELRCDPISGHTALYWYRQSLGQGLEFLIYFQGNSAPDKSGLPSDRFSAERTGGSVSTLTIQRTQQEDSAVYLCASSSLGDPTDTQYFGPGTRLTVL.

In this sample, this clone turned up a few times. The chain carries TRBV7-9 and TRBJ1-5, with TRBD1 matching 11 bases. The CDR3 length is 19 residues. V lost 4 bases to trimming and J lost 0 bases; unmatched junction nucleotides: 11. Germline V lookup: CDR1 SEHNR, CDR2 FQNEAQ (reference sequence). CDR3 loop: CASSSSGTGGVNSNQPQHF. CDR3 coding DNA: TGTGCCAGCAGCTCTTCCGGGACAGGGGGTGTTAATAGCAATCAGCCCCAGCATTTT.

The CDR3 loop is CASSLAFRESYEQYF. CDR3 DNA: TGCGCCAGCAGCTTGGCCTTCCGGGAGTCCTACGAGCAGTACTTC. The chain uses TRBV5-1 and TRBJ2-7; D is possibly TRBD2 (6 bases). V dropped 0 bases and J dropped 1 base, with 11 bases sitting between them. This CDR3 has 15 residues. Germline-derived CDR1 and CDR2 are SGHRS and YFSETQ. Together with reference TRBV5-1 and TRBJ2-7, the CDR3 gives the full variable domain: KAGVTQTPRYLIKTRGQQVTLSCSPISGHRSVSWYQQTPGQGLQFLFEYFSETQRNKGNFPGRFSGRQFSNSRSEMNVSTLELGDSALYLCASSLAFRESYEQYFGPGTRLTVT.

The chain carries TRBV7-6 and TRBJ2-7; 8 nucleotides agree with TRBD1. With V trimmed by 5 bases and J by 2 bases, 5 bases remained unmatched. This CDR3 has 14 amino acids. The germline V gene has CDR1 SGHVS and CDR2 FNYEAQ. The CDR3 DNA reads TGTGCCAGCAGCCACGGGACAGGCACCTACGAGCAGTACTTC. It translates to CASSHGTGTYEQYF.

This clone was counted between two and nine times. This rearrangement joins TRBV5-4 to TRBJ2-1; TRBD1 is a possible D gene (6 bases). Trimming removed 4 bases from V and 7 bases from J, with 9 bases in between. The CDR3 is 12 residues long. Germline CDR1 and CDR2: SGHNT and YYREEE (reference sequence). The CDR3 is CASSQGGNEQFF. The CDR3 region has the DNA TGTGCCAGCAGCCAAGGGGGAAATGAGCAGTTCTTC.

The V and J genes are TRBV28 and TRBJ1-2; D not resolved. CDR3 length: 13 amino acids. Looked up from germline, CDR1 is MDHEN and CDR2 is SYDVKM. The germline V and J ends were trimmed by 10 bases and 2 bases, with 14 bases remaining between them. The CDR3 loop reads CAINADGNYGYTF. The CDR3, as DNA: TGTGCCATCAACGCTGACGGGAACTATGGCTACACCTTC.

In this sample, this clone turned up a few times. The rearrangement links TRBV5-1 to TRBJ2-4; 11 positions match TRBD1. Trimming took 4 bases from V and 7 from J; bases not matched to a gene: 4. Germline V lookup: CDR1 SGHRS, CDR2 YFSETQ. The CDR3 is 14 residues long. The CDR3 protein is CASSGGQGANIQYF. DNA of the CDR3: TGCGCCAGCAGCGGCGGACAGGGGGCGAACATTCAGTACTTC.

This chain links TRBV5-1 with TRBJ2-2; TRBD2 is a possible D gene (6 bases). The CDR3 length is 16 residues. V lost 6 bases to trimming and J lost 6 bases, with 21 bases between them. Germline values: CDR1 SGHRS, CDR2 YFSETQ. This CDR3 reads CASTSPGGISAGELFF. The CDR3 region has the DNA TGCGCCAGCACCTCCCCTGGCGGGATATCGGCCGGGGAGCTGTTTTTT.

The CDR3 here is CASSVAGAYTDTQYF. In DNA form, the CDR3 reads TGTGCCAGCAGCGTAGCGGGAGCCTACACAGATACGCAGTATTTT. The rearrangement links TRBV9 to TRBJ2-3, with a possible D match to TRBD2 (6 bases). Trimming cost V 0 bases and J 2 bases, with 10 bases left between them. The CDR3 loop spans 15 amino acids. Germline CDR1 and CDR2: SGDLS and YYNGEE.

J is TRBJ2-1 and V is TRBV11-3; weak D call: TRBD2 (5 bases). Trimming took off 2 bases at V and 3 bases at J, with 8 bases between the two ends. The CDR3 extends over 14 amino acids. The germline CDR1 and CDR2 sequences are SGHNT and YENEEA. The CDR3 region is CASSLKAGYNEQFF. The CDR3 DNA reads as TGTGCCAGCAGCTTAAAGGCGGGCTACAATGAGCAGTTCTTC. The full variable domain, with the rest looked up from reference TRBV11-3 and TRBJ2-1, is EAGVVQSPRYKIIEKKQPVAFWCNPISGHNTLYWYLQNLGQGPELLIRYENEEAVDDSQLPKDRFSAERLKGVDSTLKIQPAELGDSAVYLCASSLKAGYNEQFFGPGTRLTVL.

The chain has TRBV6-4 and TRBJ2-3; no clear D gene. Trimming removed 7 bases from V and 0 bases from J, with 8 bases in between. Looked up from germline, CDR1 is MRHNA and CDR2 is SNTAGT. The CDR3 loop spans 13 amino acids. CDR3 in DNA: TGTGCCAGCACCAAGATGAGCACAGATACGCAGTATTTT. Amino acids: CASTKMSTDTQYF.

This clone was counted only a few times. The V and J genes are TRBV29-1 and TRBJ2-2; D unclear. The V gene's germline CDR1 is SQVTM and CDR2 ANQGSEA. V lost 3 bases and J lost 1, with 9 bases in between. This CDR3 spans 14 amino acids. The CDR3 is CSVEGIENTGELFF. Here the CDR3 DNA reads TGCAGCGTTGAGGGCATTGAGAACACCGGGGAGCTGTTTTTT.